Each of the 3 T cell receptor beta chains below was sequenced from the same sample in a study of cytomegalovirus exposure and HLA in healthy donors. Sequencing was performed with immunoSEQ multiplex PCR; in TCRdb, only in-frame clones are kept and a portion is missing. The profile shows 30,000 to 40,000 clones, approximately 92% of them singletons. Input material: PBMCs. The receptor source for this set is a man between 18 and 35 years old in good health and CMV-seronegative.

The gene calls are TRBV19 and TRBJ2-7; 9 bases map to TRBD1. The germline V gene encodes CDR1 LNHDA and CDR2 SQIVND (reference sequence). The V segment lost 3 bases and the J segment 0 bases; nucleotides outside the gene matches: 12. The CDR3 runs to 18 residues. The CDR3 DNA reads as TGTGCCAGTAGTATCCACCCGGGACAGGGAACGAGCTCCTACGAGCAGTACTTC. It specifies CASSIHPGQGTSSYEQYF.

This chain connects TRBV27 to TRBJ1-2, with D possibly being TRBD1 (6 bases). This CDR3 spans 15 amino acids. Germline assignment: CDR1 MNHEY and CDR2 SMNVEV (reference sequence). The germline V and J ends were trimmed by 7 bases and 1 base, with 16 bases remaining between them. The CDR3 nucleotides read TGTGCCAGCACTTCTGGGGGCCCTAGTAACTATGGCTACACCTTC. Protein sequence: CASTSGGPSNYGYTF.

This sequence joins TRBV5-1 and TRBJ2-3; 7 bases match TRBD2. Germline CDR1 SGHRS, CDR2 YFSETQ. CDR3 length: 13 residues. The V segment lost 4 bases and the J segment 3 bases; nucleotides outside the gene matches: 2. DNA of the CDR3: TGCGCCAGCAGCAGGGAGGGGACAGATACGCAGTATTTT. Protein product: CASSREGTDTQYF.